Following are 18 T cell receptor beta chains from one sample sequenced in a study of T cell changes during pregnancy in multiple sclerosis. TCRdb keeps only in-frame clones here, not all; method: immunoSEQ multiplex PCR. The sample shows fewer than 85,000 clones, more than 85% of them seen only once. The sample here was peripheral blood, taken in the first trimester of pregnancy. These receptors all come from a female donor in good health, enrolled as a control in a pregnancy study.

V and J are TRBV5-1 and TRBJ2-3; 8 positions match TRBD2. V lost 1 base to trimming and J lost 2 bases; unmatched junction nucleotides: 6. The V gene's germline CDR1 is SGHRS and CDR2 YFSETQ. The CDR3 loop spans 16 amino acids. The CDR3: CASSLTLLADTDTQYF. As DNA, the CDR3 is TGCGCCAGCAGCTTGACCTTACTAGCGGACACAGATACGCAGTATTTT.

The chain employs TRBV25-1 and TRBJ2-7, with a weak D call TRBD1 (7 bases). The germline CDR1 and CDR2 sequences are MGHDK and SYGVNS. The CDR3 length is 12 residues. Trimming stripped 8 bases from V and 3 bases from J, with 11 bases between. This CDR3 reads CASGGTVYEQYF. CDR3 bases: TGTGCCAGCGGGGGGACAGTCTACGAGCAGTACTTC.

The genes are TRBV6-5 and TRBJ2-2; D gene ambiguous. Trimming removed 8 bases at V and 4 bases at J, with 11 bases between. The CDR3 contains 13 residues. Germline CDR1 MNHEY, CDR2 SVGAGI. CDR3 in amino acids: CASCSVSTGELFF. The CDR3 DNA reads as TGTGCCAGCTGTTCCGTCTCCACCGGGGAGCTGTTTTTT.

This clone was observed a single time. This chain joins TRBV19 and TRBJ1-3, with 12 bases identical to TRBD1. Losses at the gene ends were 6 bases for V and 3 bases for J; bases not matched to a gene: 6. Germline V gene sequence: CDR1 LNHDA, CDR2 SQIVND (reference sequence). The CDR3 is 16 residues long. CDR3 DNA sequence: TGTGCCAGTAGGGGGGGACAGGGGGCGCTTGGAAACACCATATATTTT. It translates to CASRGGQGALGNTIYF.

This clone was counted once. The CDR3 nucleotides are TGCGCCAGCAGCCTAGGGGACAGGGGGTACACTGAAGCTTTCTTT. Translating it yields CASSLGDRGYTEAFF. The chain is built from TRBV10-1 and TRBJ1-1, with 11 bases aligning to TRBD1. CDR1 and CDR2 from the germline V gene are WNHNN and SYGVQD (reference sequence). There are 15 residues in the CDR3. V dropped 6 bases and J dropped 3; count of bases not matched to a gene: 6.

Regarding this clone: One end of the junction fails to match germline, which may point to a read error. This chain links TRBV20-1 with TRBJ1-2; D gene uncertain. There are 11 residues in the CDR3. The germline gives CDR1 DFQATT, CDR2 SNEGSKA (reference sequence). CDR3: CSAREGGPTFF. The CDR3 coding sequence is TGCAGTGCTAGAGAGGGAGGCCCGACTTTCTTC.

This chain uses TRBV6-6 with TRBJ1-4; TRBD1 matches at 11 bases. The junction had 8 bases not matched to a gene; V was cut back by 6 bases and J by 8 bases. CDR3 length: 15 amino acids. CDR1 and CDR2 from the germline V gene are MNHNY and SVGAGI (reference sequence). The CDR3 region is CASSPGQGAREKLFF. CDR3 in DNA: TGTGCCAGCAGCCCAGGACAGGGGGCACGCGAAAAACTGTTTTTT.

This clone was recorded only once. The chain is built from TRBV7-6 and TRBJ1-1, with 7 nucleotides matching TRBD1. The CDR3 spans 15 residues. CDR1 SGHVS and CDR2 FNYEAQ come from the germline V gene. J gave up 1 base and V 3 bases, and 5 bases lay outside the gene matches. CDR3 loop: CASSFKQGPNTEAFF. The DNA of the CDR3 is TGTGCCAGCAGCTTTAAACAGGGGCCGAACACTGAAGCTTTCTTT. Full variable domain (missing parts from reference TRBV7-6 and TRBJ1-1): GAGVSQSPRYKVTKRGQDVALRCDPISGHVSLYWYRQALGQGPEFLTYFNYEAQQDKSGLPNDRFSAERPEGSISTLTIQRTEQRDSAMYRCASSFKQGPNTEAFFGQGTRLTVV.

The chain has TRBV19 and TRBJ1-2; D gene unclear. The CDR3 loop spans 12 amino acids. V was clipped by 7 bases and J by 8 bases, with 14 bases between them. Per germline, CDR1 LNHDA and CDR2 SQIVND (reference sequence). In DNA form, the CDR3 reads TGTGCCAGTAAAAAGGAGGCGGGAGGCTACACCTTC. It is translated as CASKKEAGGYTF.

The J gene is TRBJ2-7, the V gene TRBV13, with TRBD2 matching 13 bases. The V gene end was trimmed by 6 bases and the J gene end by 6 bases; junction bases not matched to a gene: 5. There are 14 residues in the CDR3. CDR1 and CDR2 from the germline V gene are PRHDT and FYEKMQ (reference sequence). The CDR3 DNA follows: TGTGCCAGCAGACTAGCGGGAGGGATGGGCGAGCAGTACTTC. Protein product: CASRLAGGMGEQYF.

The rearrangement links TRBV7-8 to TRBJ2-5, with 7 bases lining up with TRBD2. The CDR3 length is 15 residues. Per the germline V gene, CDR1 is SGHVS and CDR2 is FQNEAQ. V shed 3 bases, J shed 2 bases, and the junction held 6 bases outside the gene matches. CDR3 sequence (DNA): TGTGCCAGCAGCTTTGCGGGAGTTAGGCAAGAGACCCAGTACTTC. It yields the protein CASSFAGVRQETQYF. Supplemented by reference TRBV7-8 and TRBJ2-5, the full variable domain reads GAGVSQSPRYKVAKRGQDVALRCDPISGHVSLFWYQQALGQGPEFLTYFQNEAQLDKSGLPSDRFFAERPEGSVSTLKIQRTQQEDSAVYLCASSFAGVRQETQYFGPGTRLLVL.

This clone was found many times. The chain uses TRBV5-1 and TRBJ2-3; D is possibly TRBD1 (6 bases). The CDR3 length is 15 residues. Looked up from germline, CDR1 is SGHRS and CDR2 is YFSETQ. Deletions cut 0 bases from V and 3 bases from J, with 11 bases between. CDR3 sequence (DNA): TGCGCCAGCAGCTTGGAGGGGGTGAAGACAGATACGCAGTATTTT. It specifies CASSLEGVKTDTQYF.

J is TRBJ1-2 and V is TRBV13; 10 positions agree with TRBD1. The V segment lost 1 base and the J segment 8 bases; nucleotides outside the gene matches: 13. Per the germline V gene, CDR1 is PRHDT and CDR2 is FYEKMQ (reference sequence). This CDR3 is 17 amino acids long. The chain's CDR3 is CASSLDGMGTGAYGYTF. CDR3 DNA: TGTGCCAGCAGCTTAGATGGGATGGGGACAGGGGCGTACGGCTACACCTTC.

CDR3: CASSGGGLSLGTGELFF. The CDR3 DNA sequence: TGTGCCAGCAGCGGCGGGGGCCTTTCTCTAGGCACCGGGGAGCTGTTTTTT. The chain recombines TRBV11-2 with TRBJ2-2, with a weak D call TRBD2 (7 bases). CDR3 size: 17 residues. V lost 5 bases and J lost 4, with 20 bases in between. Per the germline V gene, CDR1 is SGHAT and CDR2 is FQNNGV.

This rearrangement joins TRBV21-1 to TRBJ2-5; the table's D call, TRBD1, was not checked against the DNA. TRBV21-1 is described as a pseudogene. The CDR3 runs to 16 residues. The CDR3: CASSKEGTVGAETQYF. The CDR3 nucleotides are TGTGCCAGCAGCAAAGAAGGGACGGTGGGGGCAGAGACCCAGTACTTC.

The J gene is TRBJ2-1, the V gene TRBV19, with 7 bases identical to TRBD2. This CDR3 is built from 15 residues. V lost 3 bases and J lost 8; bases outside the gene matches: 10. The V gene's germline CDR1 is LNHDA and CDR2 SQIVND (reference sequence). CDR3 region: CASSMGDYRPHEQFF. CDR3 bases: TGTGCCAGTAGTATGGGGGACTATAGACCGCATGAGCAGTTCTTC.

V usage is TRBV10-3 and J usage is TRBJ2-7, with 13 bases aligning to TRBD2. The CDR3 runs 15 residues. V shed 2 bases, J shed 12 bases, and the junction held 10 bases outside the gene matches. The germline V gene has CDR1 ENHRY and CDR2 SYGVKD. The CDR3 reads CAISEKIGLAGASYF. In DNA form, the CDR3 reads TGTGCCATCAGTGAGAAAATTGGACTAGCGGGAGCGTCGTACTTC.

The J gene is TRBJ2-1, the V gene TRBV7-2, with 9 nucleotides matching TRBD2. The CDR3 sequence is 19 residues long. V gave up 4 bases and J gave up 4 bases; unmatched junction bases: 17. The germline gives CDR1 SGHTA, CDR2 FQGNSA. The CDR3 protein is CASSSRPALAGVGYNEQFF. DNA for the CDR3: TGTGCCAGCAGCTCCCGCCCTGCATTAGCGGGAGTGGGATACAATGAGCAGTTCTTC.